Following are 11 T cell receptor beta chains from one sample sequenced in a study of cytomegalovirus exposure and HLA in healthy donors. Primers for the PCR totalled 60 Vbeta and 13 Jbeta. The assay was immunoSEQ multiplex PCR, and TCRdb's table has in-frame clones only and misses some. The sample spans about 160,000 clones; the ten largest clones claim roughly 2%. The sample consisted of PBMCs. All receptors come from a man aged 25 to 40 in good health and CMV-seronegative.

V and J are TRBV7-2 and TRBJ2-3, with 7 bases lining up with TRBD2. Germline V gene sequence: CDR1 SGHTA, CDR2 FQGNSA. V was pared by 5 bases and J by 4 bases, with 9 bases of the junction left unmatched. The CDR3 length is 15 residues. CDR3 coding DNA: TGTGCCAGCAGCCCCCAAGCGGGGCAGGCAGATACGCAGTATTTT. Translated, it gives CASSPQAGQADTQYF.

The V and J genes are TRBV5-6 and TRBJ2-7, with TRBD2 matching over 12 bases. Germline CDR1 and CDR2: SGHDT and YYEEEE. Trimming took 5 bases from V and 8 from J; bases not matched to a gene: 5. The CDR3 spans 13 residues. The CDR3 reads CASRGLAGGKQYF. The CDR3 region has the DNA TGTGCCAGCAGGGGCCTAGCGGGAGGGAAGCAGTACTTC.

V usage is TRBV4-3 and J usage is TRBJ2-7; 8 bases match TRBD2. The CDR3 consists of 18 residues. V lost 0 bases and J lost 3; bases outside the gene matches: 13. Germline V lookup: CDR1 LGHNA, CDR2 YSLEER. The CDR3 DNA reads as TGCGCCAGCAGCCAAGAAGGTAGCGGGATAGCCGGGGTCTACGAGCAGTACTTC. It specifies CASSQEGSGIAGVYEQYF.

The chain couples TRBV4-3 to TRBJ2-2, with TRBD2 matching 15 bases. V shed 3 bases, J shed 5 bases, and the junction held 7 bases outside the gene matches. This CDR3 region has 18 residues. Germline lookup yields CDR1 LGHNA and CDR2 YSLEER. The CDR3 nucleotides read TGCGCCAGCAGCCAGGGGGGACTAGCGGGAGGAAGTACCGGGGAGCTGTTTTTT. Protein: CASSQGGLAGGSTGELFF.

The rearrangement links TRBV4-1 to TRBJ2-7; TRBD1 is a possible D gene (6 bases). The germline V and J ends were trimmed by 1 base and 3 bases, with 10 bases remaining between them. The V gene's germline CDR1 is MGHRA and CDR2 YSYEKL. CDR3 size: 14 residues. The CDR3 loop is CASSQGRGIYEQYF. CDR3 bases: TGCGCCAGCAGCCAAGGCAGGGGAATCTACGAGCAGTACTTC.

The chain recombines TRBV5-1 with TRBJ2-1, with 13 positions matching TRBD2. The V gene end was trimmed by 5 bases and the J gene end by 8 bases; junction bases not matched to a gene: 7. Germline CDR1 and CDR2: SGHRS and YFSETQ. The CDR3 consists of 15 residues. The CDR3 DNA is TGCGCCAGCAGGAGGAGGACTAGCGGGAGTGATGAGCAGTTCTTC. This sequence encodes CASRRRTSGSDEQFF.

The V call is TRBV4-3, the J call TRBJ1-2; TRBD1 is a possible D gene (6 bases). V was trimmed by 8 bases and J by 8 bases, leaving 15 bases between them. CDR3 length: 12 residues. The germline gives CDR1 LGHNA, CDR2 YSLEER. CDR3 amino acids: CASGDTGKGYTF. As DNA, the CDR3 is TGCGCCAGCGGCGACACAGGGAAGGGCTACACCTTC.

This chain joins TRBV5-6 and TRBJ2-1; D may be TRBD2 (5 bases). The CDR3 sequence is 16 residues long. Trimming shortened V by 1 base and J by 1 base, and 12 bases separated the two germline ends. Germline-derived CDR1 and CDR2 are SGHDT and YYEEEE. Written as DNA, the CDR3 is TGTGCCAGCAGCTTGCGAGGTCCGGGGTCCTACAATGAGCAGTTCTTC. Protein product: CASSLRGPGSYNEQFF.

The chain carries TRBV6-1 and TRBJ2-7; possibly TRBD1 for D (6 bases). In germline, CDR1 is MNHNS, CDR2 SASEGT. V lost 2 bases, J lost 2 bases, and 13 bases lay in between. The CDR3 totals 15 residues. CDR3 amino acids: CASSEITGNPYEQYF. CDR3 DNA: TGTGCCAGCAGTGAAATAACAGGGAACCCCTACGAGCAGTACTTC.

V usage is TRBV30 and J usage is TRBJ1-2; TRBD1 matches at 10 bases. CDR1 GTSNPN and CDR2 SVGIG come from the germline V gene (reference sequence). The CDR3 spans 13 residues. After removal of 3 bases from V and 7 bases from J, the junction contained 5 bases not matched to a gene. The DNA of the CDR3 is TGTGCCTGGAGAGACAGGGGGCCCTCTGGCTACACCTTC. It translates to CAWRDRGPSGYTF. The full variable domain, completed using reference TRBV30 and TRBJ1-2, is SQTIHQWPATLVQPVGSPLSLECTVEGTSNPNLYWYRQAAGRGLQLLFYSVGIGQISSEVPQNLSASRPQDRQFILSSKKLLLSDSGFYLCAWRDRGPSGYTFGSGTRLTVV.

The chain is built from TRBV11-2 and TRBJ2-1; D is uncertain. Germline V gives CDR1 SGHAT, CDR2 FQNNGV. The CDR3 sequence is 13 residues long. Trimming removed 1 base at V and 9 bases at J, with 10 bases between. The CDR3, as DNA: TGTGCCAGCAGCTTAGGGGCGAGACGTGAGCAGTTCTTC. Translated: CASSLGARREQFF.